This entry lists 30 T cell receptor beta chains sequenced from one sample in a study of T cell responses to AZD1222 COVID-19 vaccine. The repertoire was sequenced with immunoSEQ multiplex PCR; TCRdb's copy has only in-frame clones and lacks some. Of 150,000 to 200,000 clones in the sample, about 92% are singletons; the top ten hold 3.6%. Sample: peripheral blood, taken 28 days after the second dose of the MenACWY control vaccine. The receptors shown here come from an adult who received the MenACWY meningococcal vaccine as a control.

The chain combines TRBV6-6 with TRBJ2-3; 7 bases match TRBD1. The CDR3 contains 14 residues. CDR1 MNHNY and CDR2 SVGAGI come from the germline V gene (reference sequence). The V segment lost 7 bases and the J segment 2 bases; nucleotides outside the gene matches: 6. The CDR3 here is CASTPDRDTDTQYF. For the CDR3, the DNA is TGTGCCAGCACCCCCGACAGGGACACAGATACGCAGTATTTT.

CDR3 nucleotide sequence: TGTGCCAGCAGCCCATCTCCTAGCGGGAGGGCCCTGGGGTCCTACAATGAGCAGTTCTTC. It codes for CASSPSPSGRALGSYNEQFF. The rearrangement uses TRBV6-2 or TRBV6-3 and TRBJ2-1, with 12 bases matching TRBD2. The CDR3 consists of 20 residues. CDR1 and CDR2 from the germline V gene are MNHEY and SVGEGT. The V gene end was trimmed by 6 bases and the J gene end by 1 base; junction bases not matched to a gene: 16.

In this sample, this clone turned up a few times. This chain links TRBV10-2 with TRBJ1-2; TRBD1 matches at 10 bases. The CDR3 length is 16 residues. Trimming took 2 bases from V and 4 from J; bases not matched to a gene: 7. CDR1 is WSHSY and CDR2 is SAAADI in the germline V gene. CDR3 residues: CASSEGQDRGSYGYTF. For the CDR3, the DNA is TGCGCCAGCAGTGAGGGCCAGGACAGGGGGAGCTATGGCTACACCTTC.

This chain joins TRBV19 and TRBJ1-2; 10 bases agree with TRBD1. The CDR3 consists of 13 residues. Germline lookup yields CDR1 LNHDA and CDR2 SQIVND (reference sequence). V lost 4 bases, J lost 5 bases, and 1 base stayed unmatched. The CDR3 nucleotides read TGTGCCAGTAGTAGACAGGGGGCATATGGCTACACCTTC. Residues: CASSRQGAYGYTF.

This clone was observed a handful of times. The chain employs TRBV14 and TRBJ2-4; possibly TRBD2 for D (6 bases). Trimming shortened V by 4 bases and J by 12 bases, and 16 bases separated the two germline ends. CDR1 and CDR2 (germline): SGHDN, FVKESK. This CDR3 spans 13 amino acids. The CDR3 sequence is CASSLAGLQGQYF. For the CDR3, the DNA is TGTGCCAGCAGCCTTGCGGGGTTGCAGGGTCAGTACTTC.

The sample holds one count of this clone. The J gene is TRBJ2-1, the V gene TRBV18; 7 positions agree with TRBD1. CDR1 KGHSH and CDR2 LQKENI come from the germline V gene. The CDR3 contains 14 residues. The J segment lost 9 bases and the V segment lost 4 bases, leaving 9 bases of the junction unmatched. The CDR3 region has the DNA TGTGCCAGCTCACAGGGACAGACCTCGAGTGAGCAGTTCTTC. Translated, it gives CASSQGQTSSEQFF.

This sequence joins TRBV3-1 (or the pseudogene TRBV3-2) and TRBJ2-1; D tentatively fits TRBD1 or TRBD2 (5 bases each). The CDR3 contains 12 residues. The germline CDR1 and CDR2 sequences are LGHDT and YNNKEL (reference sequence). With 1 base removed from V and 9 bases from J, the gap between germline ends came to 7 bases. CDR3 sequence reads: CASSQAGPEQFF. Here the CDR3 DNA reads TGTGCCAGCAGCCAAGCGGGACCTGAGCAGTTCTTC.

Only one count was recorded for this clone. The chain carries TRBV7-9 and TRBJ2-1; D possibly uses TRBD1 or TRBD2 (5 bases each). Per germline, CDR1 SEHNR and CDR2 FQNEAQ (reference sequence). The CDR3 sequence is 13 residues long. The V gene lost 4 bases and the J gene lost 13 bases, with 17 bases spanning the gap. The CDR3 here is CASSWDVEKRQFF. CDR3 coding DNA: TGTGCCAGCAGCTGGGACGTCGAGAAGAGACAGTTCTTC.

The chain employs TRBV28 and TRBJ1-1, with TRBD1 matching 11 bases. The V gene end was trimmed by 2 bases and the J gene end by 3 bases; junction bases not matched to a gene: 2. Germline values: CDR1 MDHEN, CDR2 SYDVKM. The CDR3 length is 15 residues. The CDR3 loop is CASSLQGQGDTEAFF. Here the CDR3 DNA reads TGTGCCAGCAGTTTACAGGGACAGGGGGACACTGAAGCTTTCTTT.

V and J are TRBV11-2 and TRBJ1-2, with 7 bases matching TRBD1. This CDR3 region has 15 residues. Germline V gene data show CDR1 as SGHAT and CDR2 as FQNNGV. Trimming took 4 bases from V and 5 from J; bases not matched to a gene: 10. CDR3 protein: CASSSGRDRKYGYTF. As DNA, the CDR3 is TGTGCCAGCAGCTCCGGCAGGGACAGAAAATATGGCTACACCTTC.

Written as DNA, the CDR3 is TGTGCCAGCAGCCGCGGGACAGGGAGCTCCTATAATTCACCCCTCCACTTT. Translated: CASSRGTGSSYNSPLHF. This chain connects TRBV7-2 to TRBJ1-6; 9 bases fit TRBD1. Germline CDR1 SGHTA, CDR2 FQGNSA. CDR3 length: 17 amino acids. The trim removed 5 bases at V and 0 bases at J, leaving 5 bases unmatched.

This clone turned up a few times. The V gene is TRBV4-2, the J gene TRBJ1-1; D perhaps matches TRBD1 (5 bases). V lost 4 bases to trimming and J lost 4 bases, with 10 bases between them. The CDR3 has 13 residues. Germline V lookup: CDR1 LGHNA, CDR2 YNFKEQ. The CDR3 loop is CASSRGGGTEAFF. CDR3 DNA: TGTGCCAGCAGCCGCGGGGGGGGCACTGAAGCTTTCTTT.

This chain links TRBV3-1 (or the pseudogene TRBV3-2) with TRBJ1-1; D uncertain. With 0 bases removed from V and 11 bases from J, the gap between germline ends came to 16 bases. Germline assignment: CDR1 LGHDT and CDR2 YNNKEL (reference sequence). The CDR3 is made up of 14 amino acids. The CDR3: CASSQDPRAARAFF. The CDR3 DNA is TGTGCCAGCAGCCAAGATCCAAGGGCCGCACGGGCTTTCTTT.

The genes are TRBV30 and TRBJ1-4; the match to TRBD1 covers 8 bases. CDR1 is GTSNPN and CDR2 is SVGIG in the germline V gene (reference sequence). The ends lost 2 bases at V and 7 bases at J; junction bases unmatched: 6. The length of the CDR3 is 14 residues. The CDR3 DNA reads TGTGCCTGGAGTATACAGGGGGGAAGTGAAAAACTGTTTTTT. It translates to CAWSIQGGSEKLFF.

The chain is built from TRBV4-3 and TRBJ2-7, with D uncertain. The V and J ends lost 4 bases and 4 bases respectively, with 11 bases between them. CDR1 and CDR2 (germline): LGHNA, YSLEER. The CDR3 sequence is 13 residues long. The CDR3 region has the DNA TGCGCCAGCAGCCCAGGCCTTAGGTACGAGCAGTACTTC. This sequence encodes CASSPGLRYEQYF.

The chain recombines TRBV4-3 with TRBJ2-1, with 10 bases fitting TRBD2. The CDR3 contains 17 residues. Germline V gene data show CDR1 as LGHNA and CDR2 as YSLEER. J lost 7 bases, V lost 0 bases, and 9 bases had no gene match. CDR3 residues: CASSQDVLAGVRNEQFF. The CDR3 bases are TGCGCCAGCAGCCAAGATGTTCTAGCGGGAGTTCGGAATGAGCAGTTCTTC.

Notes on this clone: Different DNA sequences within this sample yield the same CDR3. This chain's CDR3 is CASSRDRDSNQPQHF. In DNA, the CDR3 is TGTGCCAGCAGTCGAGACAGGGATAGCAATCAGCCCCAGCATTTT. The chain couples TRBV6-5 to TRBJ1-5, with 7 nucleotides matching TRBD1. This CDR3 contains 15 residues. Germline V gene sequence: CDR1 MNHEY, CDR2 SVGAGI. V shed 5 bases, J shed 0 bases, and the junction held 4 bases outside the gene matches.

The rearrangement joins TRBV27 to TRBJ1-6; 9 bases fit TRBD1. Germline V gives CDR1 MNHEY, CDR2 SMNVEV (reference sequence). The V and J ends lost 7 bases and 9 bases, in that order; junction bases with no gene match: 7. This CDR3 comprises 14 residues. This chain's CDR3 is CASTGQGGGSPLHF. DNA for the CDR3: TGTGCCAGCACGGGACAGGGAGGGGGTTCACCCCTCCACTTT.

The CDR3 spells CASSPPAAGFNEQFF. CDR3 sequence (DNA): TGTGCCAGCTCACCACCGGCGGCTGGGTTTAATGAGCAGTTCTTC. The rearrangement links TRBV18 to TRBJ2-1; no clear D. Deletions cut 0 bases from V and 7 bases from J, with 13 bases between. CDR1 KGHSH and CDR2 LQKENI come from the germline V gene. CDR3 length equals 15 residues. The complete variable domain, with remaining parts taken from reference TRBV18 and TRBJ2-1, reads NAGVMQNPRHLVRRRGQEARLRCSPMKGHSHVYWYRQLPEEGLKFMVYLQKENIIDESGMPKERFSAEFPKEGPSILRIQQVVRGDSAAYFCASSPPAAGFNEQFFGPGTRLTVL.

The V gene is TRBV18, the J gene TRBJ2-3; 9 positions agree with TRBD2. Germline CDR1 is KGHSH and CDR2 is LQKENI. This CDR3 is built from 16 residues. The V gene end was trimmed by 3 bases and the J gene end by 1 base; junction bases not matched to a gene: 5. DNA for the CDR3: TGTGCCAGCTCACCCAGCGGGGGGTTCGGCACAGATACGCAGTATTTT. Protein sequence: CASSPSGGFGTDTQYF.

The CDR3, as DNA: TGTGCCAGCAGTGCCCCAGGGAGCGGTACGGCCAATGAGCAGTTCTTC. Amino acid sequence: CASSAPGSGTANEQFF. This rearrangement joins TRBV25-1 to TRBJ2-1; the D gene could be TRBD1 or TRBD2 (5 bases each). Germline CDR1 reads MGHDK; CDR2 reads SYGVNS. Trimming took 4 bases from V and 6 from J, leaving 19 bases between them. This CDR3 is 16 amino acids long.

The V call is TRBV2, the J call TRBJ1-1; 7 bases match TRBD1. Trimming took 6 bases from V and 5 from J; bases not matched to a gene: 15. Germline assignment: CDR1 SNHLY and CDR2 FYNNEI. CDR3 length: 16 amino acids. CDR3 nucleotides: TGTGCCAGCAGCCCTACCCGCACAGGGGTGGGAACTGAAGCTTTCTTT. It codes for CASSPTRTGVGTEAFF.

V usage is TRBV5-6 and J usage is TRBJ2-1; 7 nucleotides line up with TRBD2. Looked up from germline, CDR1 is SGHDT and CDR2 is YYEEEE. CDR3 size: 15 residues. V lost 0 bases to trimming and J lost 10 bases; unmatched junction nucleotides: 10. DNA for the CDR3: TGTGCCAGCAGCTTGGACGGGAGGCCCTACGGGGAGCAGTTCTTC. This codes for CASSLDGRPYGEQFF.

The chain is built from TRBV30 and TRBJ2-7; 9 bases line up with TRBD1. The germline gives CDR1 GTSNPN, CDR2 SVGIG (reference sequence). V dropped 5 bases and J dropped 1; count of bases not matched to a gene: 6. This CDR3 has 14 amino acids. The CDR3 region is CAWAQDRGSYEQYF. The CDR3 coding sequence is TGTGCCTGGGCGCAGGACAGGGGTTCCTACGAGCAGTACTTC.

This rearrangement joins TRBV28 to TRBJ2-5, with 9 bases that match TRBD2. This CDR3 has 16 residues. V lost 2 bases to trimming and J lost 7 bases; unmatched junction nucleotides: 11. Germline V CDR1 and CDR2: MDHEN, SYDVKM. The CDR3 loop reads CASSLGSSGAGGTQYF. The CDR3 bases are TGTGCCAGCAGTTTAGGGTCTAGCGGGGCCGGGGGGACCCAGTACTTC.

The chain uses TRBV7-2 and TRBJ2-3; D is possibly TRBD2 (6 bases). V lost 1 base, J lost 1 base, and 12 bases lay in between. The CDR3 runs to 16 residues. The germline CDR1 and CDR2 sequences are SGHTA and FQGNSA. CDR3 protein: CASSLGGRQGTDTQYF. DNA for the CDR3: TGTGCCAGCAGCTTAGGAGGGAGGCAGGGCACAGATACGCAGTATTTT.

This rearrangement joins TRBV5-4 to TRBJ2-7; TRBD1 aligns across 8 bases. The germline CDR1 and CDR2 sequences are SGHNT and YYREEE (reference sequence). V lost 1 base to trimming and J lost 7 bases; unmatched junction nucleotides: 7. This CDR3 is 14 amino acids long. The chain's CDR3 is CASSLYRGTSEQYF. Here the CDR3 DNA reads TGTGCCAGCAGCTTGTACAGGGGGACGAGTGAGCAGTACTTC.

The CDR3 sequence: CASSDRANEKLFF. CDR3 DNA: TGTGCCAGCAGTGATAGGGCTAATGAAAAACTGTTTTTT. The rearrangement joins TRBV2 to TRBJ1-4; D gene unclear. Deletions cut 3 bases from V and 3 bases from J, with 5 bases between. CDR1 and CDR2 from the germline V gene are SNHLY and FYNNEI. The CDR3 has 13 amino acids. The full variable domain, rest sourced from reference TRBV2 and TRBJ1-4, is EPEVTQTPSHQVTQMGQEVILRCVPISNHLYFYWYRQILGQKVEFLVSFYNNEISEKSEIFDDQFSVERPDGSNFTLKIRSTKLEDSAMYFCASSDRANEKLFFGSGTQLSVL.

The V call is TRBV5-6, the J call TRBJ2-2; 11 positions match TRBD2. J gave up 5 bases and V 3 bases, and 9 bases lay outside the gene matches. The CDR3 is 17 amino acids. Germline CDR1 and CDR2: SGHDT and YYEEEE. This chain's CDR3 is CASSSRVAGGITGELFF. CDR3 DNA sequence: TGTGCCAGCAGCTCCAGGGTAGCGGGAGGGATTACCGGGGAGCTGTTTTTT.

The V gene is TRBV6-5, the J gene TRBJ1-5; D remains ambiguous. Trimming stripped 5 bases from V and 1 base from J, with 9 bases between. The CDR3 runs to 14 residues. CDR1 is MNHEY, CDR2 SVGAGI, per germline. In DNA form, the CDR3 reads TGTGCCAGCAGTCCCCGTTCGAGCAATCAGCCCCAGCATTTT. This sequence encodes CASSPRSSNQPQHF.